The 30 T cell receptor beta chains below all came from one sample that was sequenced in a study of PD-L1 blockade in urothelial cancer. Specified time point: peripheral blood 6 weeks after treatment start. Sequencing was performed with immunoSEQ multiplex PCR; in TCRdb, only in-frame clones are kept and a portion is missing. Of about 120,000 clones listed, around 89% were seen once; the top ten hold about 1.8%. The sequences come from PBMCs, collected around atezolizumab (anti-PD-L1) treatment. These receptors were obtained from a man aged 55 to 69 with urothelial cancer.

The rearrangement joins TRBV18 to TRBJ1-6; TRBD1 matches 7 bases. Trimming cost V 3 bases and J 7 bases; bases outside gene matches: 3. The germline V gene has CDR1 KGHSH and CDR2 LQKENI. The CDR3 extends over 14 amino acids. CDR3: CASSPTGENSPLHF. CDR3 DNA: TGTGCCAGCTCACCTACAGGGGAGAATTCACCCCTCCACTTT.

This chain's CDR3 is CASKPSGGAQQPQHF. For the CDR3, the DNA is TGTGCCAGCAAACCTTCGGGGGGCGCACAGCAGCCCCAGCATTTT. J is TRBJ1-5 and V is TRBV6-5; TRBD1 is a possible D gene (6 bases). V lost 7 bases and J 7 bases, leaving 20 bases between the germline ends. CDR3 size: 15 residues. Germline CDR1 is MNHEY and CDR2 is SVGAGI.

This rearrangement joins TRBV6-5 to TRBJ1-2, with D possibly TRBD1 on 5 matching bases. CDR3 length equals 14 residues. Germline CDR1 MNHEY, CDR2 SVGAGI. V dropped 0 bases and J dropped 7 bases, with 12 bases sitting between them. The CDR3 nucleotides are TGTGCCAGCAGTTACTCGAGGTACGGGGGTGGCTACACCTTC. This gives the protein CASSYSRYGGGYTF.

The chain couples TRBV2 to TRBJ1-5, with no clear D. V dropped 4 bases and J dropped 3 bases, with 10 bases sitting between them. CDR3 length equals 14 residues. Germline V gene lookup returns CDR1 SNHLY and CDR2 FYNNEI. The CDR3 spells CASSGMRPNQPQHF. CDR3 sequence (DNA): TGTGCCAGCAGTGGGATGAGGCCCAATCAGCCCCAGCATTTT.

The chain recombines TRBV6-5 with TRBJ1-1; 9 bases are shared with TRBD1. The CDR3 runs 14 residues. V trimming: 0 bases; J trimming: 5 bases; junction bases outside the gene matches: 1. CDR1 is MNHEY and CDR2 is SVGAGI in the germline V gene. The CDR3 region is CASSYSTGGTEAFF. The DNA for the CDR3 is TGTGCCAGCAGTTACTCGACAGGGGGTACTGAAGCTTTCTTT.

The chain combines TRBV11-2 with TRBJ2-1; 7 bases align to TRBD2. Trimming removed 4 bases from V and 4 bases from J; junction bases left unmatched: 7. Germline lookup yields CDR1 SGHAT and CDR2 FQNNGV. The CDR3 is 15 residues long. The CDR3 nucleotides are TGTGCCAGCAGCTACATCAGCGGGACGTACAATGAGCAGTTCTTC. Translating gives CASSYISGTYNEQFF.

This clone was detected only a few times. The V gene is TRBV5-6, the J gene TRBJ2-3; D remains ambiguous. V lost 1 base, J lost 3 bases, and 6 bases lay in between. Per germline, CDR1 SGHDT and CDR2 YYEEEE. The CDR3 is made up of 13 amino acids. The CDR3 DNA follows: TGTGCCAGCAGCTTGTTCGGGACAGATACGCAGTATTTT. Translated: CASSLFGTDTQYF. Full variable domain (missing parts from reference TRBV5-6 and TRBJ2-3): DAGVTQSPTHLIKTRGQQVTLRCSPKSGHDTVSWYQQALGQGPQFIFQYYEEEERQRGNFPDRFSGHQFPNYSSELNVNALLLGDSALYLCASSLFGTDTQYFGPGTRLTVL.

The CDR3 DNA follows: TGTGCCAGTAGTCCCATGGGAACGGGAGGGAGTGAGCAGTACTTC. Translating it yields CASSPMGTGGSEQYF. J is TRBJ2-7 and V is TRBV19; 8 nucleotides agree with TRBD2. CDR3 length: 15 amino acids. J was trimmed by 7 bases and V by 5 bases; bases with no gene match: 13. Germline CDR1 is LNHDA and CDR2 is SQIVND (reference sequence).

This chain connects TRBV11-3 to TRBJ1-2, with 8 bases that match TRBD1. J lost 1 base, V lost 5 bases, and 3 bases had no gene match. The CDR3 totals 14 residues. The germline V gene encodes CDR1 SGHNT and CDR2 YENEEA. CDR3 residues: CASSPGQGNYGYTF. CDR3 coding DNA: TGTGCCAGCAGCCCAGGACAGGGTAACTATGGCTACACCTTC.

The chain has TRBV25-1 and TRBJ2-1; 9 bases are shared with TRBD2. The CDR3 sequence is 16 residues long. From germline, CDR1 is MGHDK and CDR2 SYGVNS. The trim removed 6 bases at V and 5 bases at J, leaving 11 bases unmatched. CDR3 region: CASSLTTSGDHNEQFF. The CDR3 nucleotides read TGTGCCAGCAGCCTTACGACTAGCGGAGACCACAATGAGCAGTTCTTC. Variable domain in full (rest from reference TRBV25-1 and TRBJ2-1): EADIYQTPRYLVIGTGKKITLECSQTMGHDKMYWYQQDPGMELHLIHYSYGVNSTEKGDLSSESTVSRIRTEHFPLTLESARPSHTSQYLCASSLTTSGDHNEQFFGPGTRLTVL.

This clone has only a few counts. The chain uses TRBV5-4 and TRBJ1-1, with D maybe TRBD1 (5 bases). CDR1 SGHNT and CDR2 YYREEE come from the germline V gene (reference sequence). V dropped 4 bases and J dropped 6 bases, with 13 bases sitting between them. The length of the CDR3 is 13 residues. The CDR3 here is CASSGGTGAEAFF. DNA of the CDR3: TGTGCCAGCAGCGGGGGGACCGGGGCTGAAGCTTTCTTT.

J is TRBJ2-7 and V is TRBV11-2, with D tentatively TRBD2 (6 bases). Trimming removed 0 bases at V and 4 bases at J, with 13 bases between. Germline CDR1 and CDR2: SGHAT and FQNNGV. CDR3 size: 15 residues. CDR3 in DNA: TGTGCCAGCAGCTTAGAGGGGGGTCGAGGGTACGAGCAGTACTTC. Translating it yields CASSLEGGRGYEQYF.

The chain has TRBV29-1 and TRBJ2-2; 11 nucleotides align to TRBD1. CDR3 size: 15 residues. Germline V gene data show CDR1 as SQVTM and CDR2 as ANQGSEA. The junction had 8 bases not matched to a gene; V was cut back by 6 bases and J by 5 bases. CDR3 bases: TGCAGCGTGTTGGGACAGGGGGATAATACCGGGGAGCTGTTTTTT. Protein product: CSVLGQGDNTGELFF.

The CDR3 loop is CASSLSGVGGELFF. CDR3 coding DNA: TGTGCCAGCAGCTTATCGGGGGTAGGCGGGGAGCTGTTTTTT. The chain couples TRBV7-3 to TRBJ2-2; D possibly corresponds to TRBD2 (6 bases). With 2 bases removed from V and 7 bases from J, the gap between germline ends came to 11 bases. The germline V gene has CDR1 SGHTA and CDR2 FQGTGA. This CDR3 comprises 14 residues. Variable domain in full (rest from reference TRBV7-3 and TRBJ2-2): GAGVSQTPSNKVTEKGKYVELRCDPISGHTALYWYRQSLGQGPEFLIYFQGTGAADDSGLPNDRFFAVRPEGSVSTLKIQRTERGDSAVYLCASSLSGVGGELFFGEGSRLTVL.

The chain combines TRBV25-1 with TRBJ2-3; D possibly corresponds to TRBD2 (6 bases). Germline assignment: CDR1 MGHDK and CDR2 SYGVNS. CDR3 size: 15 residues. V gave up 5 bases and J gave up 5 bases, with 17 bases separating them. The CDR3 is CASSSPEGFQDTQYF. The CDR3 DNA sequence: TGTGCCAGCAGTTCCCCGGAGGGCTTTCAAGATACGCAGTATTTT.

CDR3 residues: CASRRDRGYEQYF. CDR3 bases: TGTGCCAGTAGGAGGGACAGGGGTTACGAGCAGTACTTC. J is TRBJ2-7 and V is TRBV19, with 10 bases fitting TRBD1. V gave up 6 bases and J gave up 4 bases; unmatched junction bases: 3. Germline V gene lookup returns CDR1 LNHDA and CDR2 SQIVND (reference sequence). CDR3 size: 13 residues.

The CDR3 region is CASSLDASGNEKLFF. The CDR3 DNA sequence: TGCGCCAGCAGCTTGGACGCCAGTGGTAATGAAAAACTGTTTTTT. The J gene is TRBJ1-4, the V gene TRBV5-1; D remains unclear. The CDR3 length is 15 residues. Germline loops: CDR1 SGHRS, CDR2 YFSETQ. Trimming stripped 0 bases from V and 4 bases from J, with 10 bases between.

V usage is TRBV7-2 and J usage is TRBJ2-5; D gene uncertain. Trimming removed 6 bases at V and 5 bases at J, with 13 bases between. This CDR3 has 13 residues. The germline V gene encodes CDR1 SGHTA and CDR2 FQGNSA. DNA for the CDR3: TGTGCCAGCAGATATACGGGTGGGGAGACCCAGTACTTC. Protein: CASRYTGGETQYF.

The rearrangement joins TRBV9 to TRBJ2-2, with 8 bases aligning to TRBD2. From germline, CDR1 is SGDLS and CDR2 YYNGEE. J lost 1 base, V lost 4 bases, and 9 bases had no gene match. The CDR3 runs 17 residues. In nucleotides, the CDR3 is TGTGCCAGCAGCACCGCCAGCGGGGGCCGGAACACCGGGGAGCTGTTTTTT. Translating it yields CASSTASGGRNTGELFF.

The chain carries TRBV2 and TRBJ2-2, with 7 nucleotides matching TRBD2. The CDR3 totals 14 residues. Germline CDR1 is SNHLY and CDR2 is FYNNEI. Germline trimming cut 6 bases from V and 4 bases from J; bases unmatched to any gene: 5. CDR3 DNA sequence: TGTGCCAGCAGACGGGAGGTCAGCACCGGGGAGCTGTTTTTT. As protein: CASRREVSTGELFF.

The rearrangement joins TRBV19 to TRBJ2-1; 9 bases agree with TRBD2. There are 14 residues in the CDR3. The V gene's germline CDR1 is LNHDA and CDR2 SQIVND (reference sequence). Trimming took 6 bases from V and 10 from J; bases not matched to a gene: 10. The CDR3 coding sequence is TGTGCCAGTAGCACAGACCCGAGCGGGGGGGAGCAGTTCTTC. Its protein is CASSTDPSGGEQFF. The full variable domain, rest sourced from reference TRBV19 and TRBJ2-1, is DGGITQSPKYLFRKEGQNVTLSCEQNLNHDAMYWYRQDPGQGLRLIYYSQIVNDFQKGDIAEGYSVSREKKESFPLTVTSAQKNPTAFYLCASSTDPSGGEQFFGPGTRLTVL.

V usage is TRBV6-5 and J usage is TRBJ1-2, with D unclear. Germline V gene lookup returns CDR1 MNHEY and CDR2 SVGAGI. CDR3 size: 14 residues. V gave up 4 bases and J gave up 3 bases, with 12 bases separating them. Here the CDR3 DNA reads TGTGCCAGCAGTTCCGCCTCCGGGGACTATGGCTACACCTTC. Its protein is CASSSASGDYGYTF.

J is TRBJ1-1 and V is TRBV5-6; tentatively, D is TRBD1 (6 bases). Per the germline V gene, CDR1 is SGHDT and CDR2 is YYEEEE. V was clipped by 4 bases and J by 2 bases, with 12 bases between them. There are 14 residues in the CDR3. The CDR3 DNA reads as TGTGCCAGCAGCCAAAGACAGGAAAACACTGAAGCTTTCTTT. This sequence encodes CASSQRQENTEAFF.

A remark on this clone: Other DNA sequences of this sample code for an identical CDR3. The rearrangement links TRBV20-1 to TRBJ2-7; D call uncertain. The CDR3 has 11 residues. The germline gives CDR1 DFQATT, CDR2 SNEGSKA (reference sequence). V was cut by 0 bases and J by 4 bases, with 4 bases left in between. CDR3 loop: CSARDLYEQYF. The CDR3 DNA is TGCAGTGCTAGAGATTTATACGAGCAGTACTTC.

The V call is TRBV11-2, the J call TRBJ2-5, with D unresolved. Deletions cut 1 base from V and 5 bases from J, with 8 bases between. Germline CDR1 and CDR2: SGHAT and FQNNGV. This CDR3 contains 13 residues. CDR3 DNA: TGTGCCAGCAGCTTAGCCCTCAGGGAGACCCAGTACTTC. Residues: CASSLALRETQYF.

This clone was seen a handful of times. The CDR3 nucleotides read TGTGCCAGCAGCTTAACTGGTGGGACTTTCGCAGGCTACACCTTC. Translation gives CASSLTGGTFAGYTF. V usage is TRBV7-3 and J usage is TRBJ1-2, with D tentatively TRBD1 (5 bases). Germline V gives CDR1 SGHTA, CDR2 FQGTGA. This CDR3 has 15 amino acids. Trimming took off 0 bases at V and 8 bases at J, with 16 bases between the two ends.

For the CDR3, the DNA is TGTGCCAGCAGCTCGGGACAGCCGAATGAAAAACTGTTTTTT. As protein: CASSSGQPNEKLFF. The J gene is TRBJ1-4, the V gene TRBV7-7; 7 bases agree with TRBD1. CDR3 size: 14 residues. Germline CDR1 and CDR2: SSHAT and FNYEAQ (reference sequence). Trimming at V came to 4 bases and at J to 5 bases, leaving 4 bases not matched to a gene.

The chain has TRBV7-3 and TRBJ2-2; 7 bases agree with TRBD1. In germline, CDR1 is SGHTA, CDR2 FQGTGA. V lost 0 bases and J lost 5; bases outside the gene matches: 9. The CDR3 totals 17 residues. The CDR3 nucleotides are TGTGCCAGCAGCTTAACGAACAACAGGGGAAAAACCGGGGAGCTGTTTTTT. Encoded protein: CASSLTNNRGKTGELFF.

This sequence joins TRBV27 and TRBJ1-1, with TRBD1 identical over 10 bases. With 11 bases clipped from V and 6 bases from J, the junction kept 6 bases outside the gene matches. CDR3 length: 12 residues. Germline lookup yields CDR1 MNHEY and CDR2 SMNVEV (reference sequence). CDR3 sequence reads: CASRTGGAEAFF. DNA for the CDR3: TGTGCCTCCCGGACAGGGGGTGCTGAAGCTTTCTTT.

As DNA, the CDR3 is TGTGCCAGCAGTCCCTTAGGGGGGGTGGTTCAGCCCCAGCATTTT. Translating it yields CASSPLGGVVQPQHF. V and J are TRBV2 and TRBJ1-5; perhaps TRBD1 as D (6 bases). The CDR3 is 15 residues long. CDR1 is SNHLY, CDR2 FYNNEI, per germline. Trimming pared 5 bases from V and 6 bases from J, leaving 17 bases between.